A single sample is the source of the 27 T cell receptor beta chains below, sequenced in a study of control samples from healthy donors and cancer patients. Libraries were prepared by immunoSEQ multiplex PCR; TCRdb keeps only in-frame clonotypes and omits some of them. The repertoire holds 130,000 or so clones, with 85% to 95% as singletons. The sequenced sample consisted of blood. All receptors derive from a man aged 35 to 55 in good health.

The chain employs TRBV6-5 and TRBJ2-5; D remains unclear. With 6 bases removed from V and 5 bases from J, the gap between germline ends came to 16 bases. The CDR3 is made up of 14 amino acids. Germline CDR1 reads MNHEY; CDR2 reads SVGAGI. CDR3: CASRSRPGRETQYF. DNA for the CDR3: TGTGCCAGCAGGTCCCGACCCGGACGGGAGACCCAGTACTTC.

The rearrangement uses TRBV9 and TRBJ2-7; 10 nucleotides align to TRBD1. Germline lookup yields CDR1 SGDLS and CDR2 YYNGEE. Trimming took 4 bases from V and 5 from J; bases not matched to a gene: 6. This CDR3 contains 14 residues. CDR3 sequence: CASSPGTGVNEQYF. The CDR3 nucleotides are TGTGCCAGCAGCCCGGGGACAGGGGTTAACGAGCAGTACTTC. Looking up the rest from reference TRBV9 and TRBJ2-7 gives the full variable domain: DSGVTQTPKHLITATGQRVTLRCSPRSGDLSVYWYQQSLDQGLQFLIQYYNGEERAKGNILERFSAQQFPDLHSELNLSSLELGDSALYFCASSPGTGVNEQYFGPGTRLTVT.

The chain's CDR3 is CASSYSGGGKPQHF. Written as DNA, the CDR3 is TGTGCCAGCAGTTACTCGGGGGGCGGAAAGCCCCAGCATTTT. This rearrangement joins TRBV6-2 or TRBV6-3 to TRBJ1-5; tentatively, D is TRBD1 (6 bases). V lost 0 bases and J 8 bases, leaving 11 bases between the germline ends. This CDR3 has 14 residues. Germline V CDR1 and CDR2: MNHEY, SVGEGT.

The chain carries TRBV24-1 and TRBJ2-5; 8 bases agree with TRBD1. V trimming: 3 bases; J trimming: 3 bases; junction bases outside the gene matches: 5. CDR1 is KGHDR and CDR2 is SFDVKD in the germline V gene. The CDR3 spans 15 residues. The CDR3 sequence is CATSDPTGEEETQYF. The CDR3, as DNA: TGTGCCACCAGTGATCCGACAGGGGAGGAAGAGACCCAGTACTTC.

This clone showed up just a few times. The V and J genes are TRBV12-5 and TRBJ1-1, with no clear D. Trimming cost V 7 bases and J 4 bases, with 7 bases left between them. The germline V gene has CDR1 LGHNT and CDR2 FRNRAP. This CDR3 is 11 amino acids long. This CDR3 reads CASAGSTEAFF. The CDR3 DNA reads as TGTGCTAGTGCCGGGAGCACTGAAGCTTTCTTT.

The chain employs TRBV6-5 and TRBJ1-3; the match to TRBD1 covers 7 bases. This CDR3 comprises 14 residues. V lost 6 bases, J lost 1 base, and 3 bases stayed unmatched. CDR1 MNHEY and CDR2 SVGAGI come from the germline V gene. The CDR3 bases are TGTGCCAGCAGCGAGACAGGGTCTGGAAACACCATATATTTT. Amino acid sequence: CASSETGSGNTIYF.

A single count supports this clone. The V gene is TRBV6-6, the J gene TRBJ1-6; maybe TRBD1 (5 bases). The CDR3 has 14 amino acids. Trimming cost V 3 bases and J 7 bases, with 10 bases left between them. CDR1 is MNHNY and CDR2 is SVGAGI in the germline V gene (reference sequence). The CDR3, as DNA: TGTGCCAGCAGTTATGGGGGTCGAAATTCACCCCTCCACTTT. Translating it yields CASSYGGRNSPLHF.

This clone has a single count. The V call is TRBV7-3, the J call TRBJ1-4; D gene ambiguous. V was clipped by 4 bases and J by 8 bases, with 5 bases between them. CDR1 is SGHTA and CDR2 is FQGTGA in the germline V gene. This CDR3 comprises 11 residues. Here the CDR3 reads CASSSQEKLFF. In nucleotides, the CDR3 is TGTGCCAGCAGCTCACAGGAAAAACTGTTTTTT.

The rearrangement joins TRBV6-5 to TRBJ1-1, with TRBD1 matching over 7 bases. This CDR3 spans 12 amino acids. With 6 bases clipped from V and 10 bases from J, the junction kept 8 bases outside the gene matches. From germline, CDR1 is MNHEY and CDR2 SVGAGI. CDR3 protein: CASRGQSLGAFF. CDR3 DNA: TGTGCCAGCAGGGGACAGTCTCTGGGAGCTTTCTTT.

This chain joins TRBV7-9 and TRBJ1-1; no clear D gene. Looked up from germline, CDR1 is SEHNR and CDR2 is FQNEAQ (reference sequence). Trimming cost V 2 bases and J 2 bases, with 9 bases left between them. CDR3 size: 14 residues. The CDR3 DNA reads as TGTGCCAGCAGCTTACTTGAGTCCAACACTGAAGCTTTCTTT. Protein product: CASSLLESNTEAFF.

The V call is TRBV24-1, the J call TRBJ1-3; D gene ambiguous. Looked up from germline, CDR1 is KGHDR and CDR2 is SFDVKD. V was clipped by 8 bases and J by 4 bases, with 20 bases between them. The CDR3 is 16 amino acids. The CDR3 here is CATTPLTVPWGNTIYF. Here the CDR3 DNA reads TGTGCCACCACCCCCTTGACGGTGCCGTGGGGAAACACCATATATTTT.

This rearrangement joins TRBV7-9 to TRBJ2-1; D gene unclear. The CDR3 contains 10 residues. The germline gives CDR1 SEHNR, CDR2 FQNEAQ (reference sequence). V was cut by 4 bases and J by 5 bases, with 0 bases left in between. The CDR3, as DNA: TGTGCCAGCAGCTACAATGAGCAGTTCTTC. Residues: CASSYNEQFF.

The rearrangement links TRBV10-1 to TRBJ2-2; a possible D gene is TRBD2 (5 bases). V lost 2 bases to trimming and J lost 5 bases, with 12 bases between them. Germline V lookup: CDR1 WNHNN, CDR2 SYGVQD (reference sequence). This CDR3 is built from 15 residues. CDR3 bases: TGCGCCAGCAGTGAGGGAGCTCGGGATACCGGGGAGCTGTTTTTT. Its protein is CASSEGARDTGELFF.

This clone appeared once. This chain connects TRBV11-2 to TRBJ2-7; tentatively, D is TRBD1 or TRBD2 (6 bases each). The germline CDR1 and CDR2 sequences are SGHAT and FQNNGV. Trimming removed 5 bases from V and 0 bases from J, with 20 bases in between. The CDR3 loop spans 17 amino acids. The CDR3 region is CASSRPGGGRRSYEQYF. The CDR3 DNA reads TGTGCCAGCAGCCGACCCGGAGGGGGGCGCCGCTCCTACGAGCAGTACTTC.

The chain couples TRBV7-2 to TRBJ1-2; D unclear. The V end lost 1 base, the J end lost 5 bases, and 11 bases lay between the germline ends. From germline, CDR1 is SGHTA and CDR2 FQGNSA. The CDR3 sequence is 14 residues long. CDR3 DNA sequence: TGTGCCAGCAGCTTAGAGATCCTTGGATATGGCTACACCTTC. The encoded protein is CASSLEILGYGYTF.

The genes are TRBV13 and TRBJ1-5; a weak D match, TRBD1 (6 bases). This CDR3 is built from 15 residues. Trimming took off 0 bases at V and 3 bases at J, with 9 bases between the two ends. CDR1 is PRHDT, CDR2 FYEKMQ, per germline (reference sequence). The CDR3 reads CASSLGDRPNQPQHF. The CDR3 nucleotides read TGTGCCAGCAGCTTAGGAGACAGGCCCAATCAGCCCCAGCATTTT.

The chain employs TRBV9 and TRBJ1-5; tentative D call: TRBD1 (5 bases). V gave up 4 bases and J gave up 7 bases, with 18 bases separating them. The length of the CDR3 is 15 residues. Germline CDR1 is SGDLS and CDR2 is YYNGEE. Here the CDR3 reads CASSLEGQASQPQHF. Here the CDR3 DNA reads TGTGCCAGCAGCTTGGAAGGACAAGCCAGCCAGCCCCAGCATTTT.

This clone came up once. CDR3 sequence: CASSVGTTDTQYF. CDR3 in DNA: TGTGCCAGCAGCGTGGGAACTACAGATACGCAGTATTTT. The rearrangement joins TRBV9 to TRBJ2-3; unclear D gene. There are 13 residues in the CDR3. V lost 2 bases and J lost 3, with 7 bases in between. The germline CDR1 and CDR2 sequences are SGDLS and YYNGEE.

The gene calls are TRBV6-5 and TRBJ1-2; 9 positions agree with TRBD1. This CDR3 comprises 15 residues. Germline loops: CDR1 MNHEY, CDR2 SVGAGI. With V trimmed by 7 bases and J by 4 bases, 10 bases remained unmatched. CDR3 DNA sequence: TGTGCCAGCATTACATCTCCGGGACAGGGCTATGGCTACACCTTC. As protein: CASITSPGQGYGYTF.

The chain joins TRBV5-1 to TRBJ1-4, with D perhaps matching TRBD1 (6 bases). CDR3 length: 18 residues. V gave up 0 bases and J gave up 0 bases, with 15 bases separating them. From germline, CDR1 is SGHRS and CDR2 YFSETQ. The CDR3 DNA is TGCGCCAGCAGCTTGGAGGGGGACACCACTCCAACTAATGAAAAACTGTTTTTT. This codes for CASSLEGDTTPTNEKLFF.

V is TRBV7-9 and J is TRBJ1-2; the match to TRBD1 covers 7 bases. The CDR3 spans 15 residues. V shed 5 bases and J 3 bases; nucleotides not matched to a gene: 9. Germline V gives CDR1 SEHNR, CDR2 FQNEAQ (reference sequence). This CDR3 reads CASSGEAGGYYGYTF. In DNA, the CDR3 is TGTGCCAGCAGCGGAGAGGCAGGGGGGTACTATGGCTACACCTTC.

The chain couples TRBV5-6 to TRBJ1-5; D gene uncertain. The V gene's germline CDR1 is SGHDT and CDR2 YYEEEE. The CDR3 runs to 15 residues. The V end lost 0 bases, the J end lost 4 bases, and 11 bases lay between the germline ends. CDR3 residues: CASSLAGAGNQPQHF. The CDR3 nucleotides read TGTGCCAGCAGCTTGGCGGGTGCGGGGAATCAGCCCCAGCATTTT.

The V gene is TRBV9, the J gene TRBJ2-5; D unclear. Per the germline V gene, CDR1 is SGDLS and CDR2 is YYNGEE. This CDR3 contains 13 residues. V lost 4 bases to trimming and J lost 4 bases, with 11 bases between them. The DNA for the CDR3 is TGTGCCAGCAGCCTAAGACCGCGAGAGACCCAGTACTTC. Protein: CASSLRPRETQYF.

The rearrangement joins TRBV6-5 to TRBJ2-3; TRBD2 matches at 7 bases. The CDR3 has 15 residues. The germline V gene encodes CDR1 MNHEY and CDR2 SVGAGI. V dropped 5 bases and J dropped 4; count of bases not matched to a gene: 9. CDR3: CASSQASGTADTQYF. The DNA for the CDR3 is TGTGCCAGCAGTCAGGCAAGCGGGACCGCAGATACGCAGTATTTT.

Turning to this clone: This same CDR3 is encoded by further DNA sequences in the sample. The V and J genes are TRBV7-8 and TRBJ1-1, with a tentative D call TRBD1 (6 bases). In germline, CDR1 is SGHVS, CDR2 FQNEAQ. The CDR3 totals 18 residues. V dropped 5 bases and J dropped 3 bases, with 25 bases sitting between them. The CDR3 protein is CASSVQGPGRLDYTEAFF. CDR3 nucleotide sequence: TGTGCCAGCAGCGTACAGGGCCCCGGTCGACTCGACTACACTGAAGCTTTCTTT.

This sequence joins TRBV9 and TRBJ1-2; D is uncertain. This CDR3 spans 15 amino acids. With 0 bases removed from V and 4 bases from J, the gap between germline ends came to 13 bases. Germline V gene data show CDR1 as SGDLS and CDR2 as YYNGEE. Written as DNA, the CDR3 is TGTGCCAGCAGCGTAGGGTCGTCGGGAGTCTATGGCTACACCTTC. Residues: CASSVGSSGVYGYTF.

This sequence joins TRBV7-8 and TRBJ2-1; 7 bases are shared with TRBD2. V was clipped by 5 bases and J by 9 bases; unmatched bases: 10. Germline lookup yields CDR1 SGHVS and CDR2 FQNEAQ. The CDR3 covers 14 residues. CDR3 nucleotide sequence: TGTGCCAGCAGCCCCGGGGAGGGCCGGGGTGAGCAGTTCTTC. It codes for CASSPGEGRGEQFF.